These 28 T cell receptor beta chains share one sample of origin, sequenced in a study of OX40 agonist ivuxolimab in advanced cancers. Libraries were built with the immunoSEQ multiplex PCR assay. TCRdb limited this immuneACCESS table to in-frame rearrangements with V and J called. A share of clones is missing; checked studies link under half to unresolved V genes, and the rest is unexplained. The table for this sample lists 35,000 to 45,000 clones; around 87% of them were counted only once. Jointly, the top ten make up around 4.6% of the sample. The sequences come from CD4+ or CD8+ T cells sorted from blood, collected in a trial of the OX40 agonist ivuxolimab. These receptors all stem from an adult with an advanced solid tumor such as melanoma, head and neck, liver or kidney cancer.

The chain is built from TRBV5-5 and TRBJ1-3; TRBD1 is a possible D gene (5 bases). This CDR3 is built from 18 residues. CDR1 SGHKS and CDR2 YYEKEE come from the germline V gene (reference sequence). Trimming left V 3 bases short and J 4 bases short, with 23 bases between. CDR3 in amino acids: CASSSFHGSGAVGNTIYF. The CDR3, as DNA: TGTGCCAGCAGCTCATTTCATGGCAGTGGGGCGGTGGGAAACACCATATATTTT. Full variable domain (missing parts from reference TRBV5-5 and TRBJ1-3): DAGVTQSPTHLIKTRGQQVTLRCSPISGHKSVSWYQQVLGQGPQFIFQYYEKEERGRGNFPDRFSARQFPNYSSELNVNALLLGDSALYLCASSSFHGSGAVGNTIYFGEGSWLTVV.

The sample holds a few counts of this clone. This rearrangement joins TRBV7-9 to TRBJ2-1; the D gene is possibly TRBD2 (6 bases). Trimming pared 5 bases from V and 7 bases from J, leaving 9 bases between. The CDR3 spans 12 residues. Germline V gives CDR1 SEHNR, CDR2 FQNEAQ (reference sequence). The DNA of the CDR3 is TGTGCCAGCAGCGTGGGGACTAATGAGCAGTTCTTC. This codes for CASSVGTNEQFF.

This clone has only one observation. V usage is TRBV7-6 and J usage is TRBJ1-5; 7 bases fit TRBD1. CDR1 and CDR2 from the germline V gene are SGHVS and FNYEAQ. This CDR3 region has 15 residues. V dropped 4 bases and J dropped 6; count of bases not matched to a gene: 9. CDR3 bases: TGTGCCAGCAGCTCCAGACAGGGAAGAGGTCAGCCCCAGCATTTT. This sequence encodes CASSSRQGRGQPQHF. The entire variable domain, with the rest obtained from reference TRBV7-6 and TRBJ1-5, is as follows: GAGVSQSPRYKVTKRGQDVALRCDPISGHVSLYWYRQALGQGPEFLTYFNYEAQQDKSGLPNDRFSAERPEGSISTLTIQRTEQRDSAMYRCASSSRQGRGQPQHFGDGTRLSIL.

V is TRBV10-3 and J is TRBJ2-7, with D tentatively TRBD1 (5 bases). The CDR3 contains 13 residues. Trimming left V 7 bases short and J 1 base short, with 11 bases between. Germline V gene lookup returns CDR1 ENHRY and CDR2 SYGVKD. CDR3 in amino acids: CAIKGEGSYEQYF. In DNA, the CDR3 is TGTGCCATCAAAGGGGAAGGGTCCTACGAGCAGTACTTC.

The V call is TRBV6-5, the J call TRBJ2-1, with D perhaps matching TRBD1 (6 bases). CDR1 is MNHEY and CDR2 is SVGAGI in the germline V gene. The CDR3 is 14 amino acids. V lost 4 bases to trimming and J lost 7 bases, with 14 bases between them. For the CDR3, the DNA is TGTGCCAGCAGTTTAGGGGGAGATAGAAATGAGCAGTTCTTC. Encoded protein: CASSLGGDRNEQFF.

The chain uses TRBV6-1 and TRBJ1-5, with TRBD1 matching 7 bases. The CDR3 runs 15 residues. J lost 3 bases, V lost 3 bases, and 5 bases had no gene match. CDR1 and CDR2 (germline): MNHNS, SASEGT. The CDR3, as DNA: TGTGCCAGCAGTGATCCTGGACAGGCCAATCAGCCCCAGCATTTT. This translates into CASSDPGQANQPQHF.

The chain links TRBV18 to TRBJ2-5; TRBD1 aligns across 9 bases. Germline assignment: CDR1 KGHSH and CDR2 LQKENI. J gave up 4 bases and V 4 bases, and 4 bases lay outside the gene matches. The CDR3 is 14 residues long. The CDR3 loop reads CASSRGTGTETQYF. Here the CDR3 DNA reads TGTGCCAGCTCACGAGGGACAGGGACAGAGACCCAGTACTTC.

The J gene is TRBJ1-2, the V gene TRBV28, with TRBD1 matching 8 bases. CDR3 length: 14 amino acids. Germline V CDR1 and CDR2: MDHEN, SYDVKM. V lost 1 base, J lost 8 bases, and 6 bases stayed unmatched. CDR3 bases: TGTGCCAGCAGTTTATATCAGGGGGCGGCCGGCTACACCTTC. It is translated as CASSLYQGAAGYTF.

This chain uses TRBV7-8 with TRBJ2-2, with TRBD2 identical over 10 bases. Germline assignment: CDR1 SGHVS and CDR2 FQNEAQ. The CDR3 has 17 residues. V lost 5 bases, J lost 3 bases, and 9 bases stayed unmatched. CDR3 amino acids: CASSEELAGGYTGELFF. For the CDR3, the DNA is TGTGCCAGCAGCGAGGAGTTAGCGGGAGGCTACACCGGGGAGCTGTTTTTT.

The V call is TRBV19, the J call TRBJ1-1; D remains ambiguous. The V end was cut by 0 bases, the J end by 6 bases, with 17 bases between. The CDR3 length is 16 residues. Per the germline V gene, CDR1 is LNHDA and CDR2 is SQIVND (reference sequence). The CDR3 loop reads CASSIDQRRGSAEAFF. The CDR3 DNA is TGTGCCAGTAGTATAGACCAAAGGCGGGGATCCGCTGAAGCTTTCTTT.

The chain recombines TRBV30 with TRBJ2-7, with no clear D. This CDR3 is built from 12 residues. CDR1 and CDR2 from the germline V gene are GTSNPN and SVGIG (reference sequence). Deletions cut 4 bases from V and 6 bases from J, with 13 bases between. This chain's CDR3 is CAWNPSGAEQYF. CDR3 DNA: TGTGCCTGGAACCCCTCGGGTGCCGAGCAGTACTTC.

The chain combines TRBV15 with TRBJ1-2; 8 bases are shared with TRBD1. The CDR3 has 16 residues. V gave up 3 bases and J gave up 8 bases; unmatched junction bases: 14. Per germline, CDR1 LNHNV and CDR2 YYDKDF (reference sequence). CDR3 nucleotides: TGTGCCACCAGCAGCTACCTCGCCCAGGGGGCGGGAGGCTACACCTTC. Its translation: CATSSYLAQGAGGYTF.

V and J are TRBV29-1 and TRBJ2-3; the D gene is possibly TRBD2 (6 bases). The V end was cut by 3 bases, the J end by 1 base, with 11 bases between. CDR3 size: 14 residues. CDR1 SQVTM and CDR2 ANQGSEA come from the germline V gene. The CDR3 loop reads CSVDLSGGTDTQYF. In nucleotides, the CDR3 is TGCAGCGTTGATTTATCGGGGGGCACAGATACGCAGTATTTT.

This clone was seen only once. The V and J genes are TRBV6-5 and TRBJ1-2, with D hard to call. Per germline, CDR1 MNHEY and CDR2 SVGAGI. Between the trimmed V and J ends, which lost 2 bases and 4 bases, there was a span of 14 bases. CDR3 size: 15 residues. The chain's CDR3 is CASSYDLAAPYGYTF. In nucleotides, the CDR3 is TGTGCCAGCAGTTACGACCTAGCGGCCCCCTATGGCTACACCTTC.

This chain links TRBV6-6 with TRBJ1-1, with D possibly being TRBD1 (5 bases). V was clipped by 5 bases and J by 2 bases, with 15 bases between them. Germline CDR1 reads MNHNY; CDR2 reads SVGAGI (reference sequence). The CDR3 sequence is 15 residues long. CDR3 nucleotides: TGTGCCAGCAGTGTCAGGGAAAGGGAAAACACTGAAGCTTTCTTT. Its protein product is CASSVRERENTEAFF.

This clone was seen once. The rearrangement uses TRBV11-2 and TRBJ1-5, with unresolved D. Trimming shortened V by 1 base and J by 6 bases, and 13 bases separated the two germline ends. The length of the CDR3 is 15 residues. The germline V gene has CDR1 SGHAT and CDR2 FQNNGV. CDR3 loop: CASSLGGWSSQPQHF. The CDR3, as DNA: TGTGCCAGCAGCTTAGGGGGTTGGAGCTCTCAGCCCCAGCATTTT.

In the case of this clone: This sample also contains other DNA sequences that code for the same CDR3. V is TRBV28 and J is TRBJ1-5; the match to TRBD1 covers 9 bases. The CDR3 spans 14 residues. The trim removed 6 bases at V and 5 bases at J, leaving 5 bases unmatched. Germline V gene lookup returns CDR1 MDHEN and CDR2 SYDVKM. CDR3 bases: TGTGCCAGCAGCGAACAGGGGGCCTATCAGCCCCAGCATTTT. Protein product: CASSEQGAYQPQHF.

The chain links TRBV6-1 to TRBJ2-2; D may correspond to TRBD1 or TRBD2 (5 bases each). V shed 2 bases and J shed 3 bases, with 13 bases lying between them. CDR3 length equals 16 residues. Germline lookup yields CDR1 MNHNS and CDR2 SASEGT. CDR3 in amino acids: CASSELGAIYTGELFF. The DNA of the CDR3 is TGTGCCAGCAGTGAACTCGGGGCTATCTACACCGGGGAGCTGTTTTTT.

V and J are TRBV28 and TRBJ2-1; D possibly matches TRBD1 or TRBD2 (5 bases each). This CDR3 is 15 amino acids long. V was trimmed by 5 bases and J by 2 bases, leaving 13 bases between them. Germline V gene data show CDR1 as MDHEN and CDR2 as SYDVKM. This CDR3 is CASSATLGPYNEQFF. The CDR3 bases are TGTGCCAGCAGTGCCACATTGGGACCCTACAATGAGCAGTTCTTC. Combining the CDR3 with reference TRBV28 and TRBJ2-1 gives the whole variable domain DVKVTQSSRYLVKRTGEKVFLECVQDMDHENMFWYRQDPGLGLRLIYFSYDVKMKEKGDIPEGYSVSREKKERFSLILESASTNQTSMYLCASSATLGPYNEQFFGPGTRLTVL.

The rearrangement joins TRBV6-1 to TRBJ1-1; the D is unclear. The CDR3 extends over 14 amino acids. Germline V gene lookup returns CDR1 MNHNS and CDR2 SASEGT. V was pared by 4 bases and J by 1 base, with 10 bases between. The CDR3 sequence: CASSVSHQNTEAFF. The DNA for the CDR3 is TGTGCCAGCAGTGTCTCCCACCAGAACACTGAAGCTTTCTTT.

The count of this clone is one. V gene TRBV5-1 combines with J gene TRBJ2-7, with a weak D call TRBD1 (6 bases). Germline V gene sequence: CDR1 SGHRS, CDR2 YFSETQ. With 4 bases removed from V and 0 bases from J, the gap between germline ends came to 11 bases. The CDR3 length is 14 residues. CDR3 nucleotide sequence: TGCGCCAGCAGCCCGGGGACATTCTCCTACGAGCAGTACTTC. Protein sequence: CASSPGTFSYEQYF.

The rearrangement uses TRBV5-6 and TRBJ1-1; D unclear. From germline, CDR1 is SGHDT and CDR2 YYEEEE. Trimming left V 0 bases short and J 1 base short, with 4 bases between. The CDR3 sequence is 13 residues long. CDR3 protein: CASSLERNTEAFF. CDR3 coding DNA: TGTGCCAGCAGCTTGGAACGGAACACTGAAGCTTTCTTT.

The V call is TRBV19, the J call TRBJ2-1; 9 nucleotides align to TRBD1. Per the germline V gene, CDR1 is LNHDA and CDR2 is SQIVND (reference sequence). The CDR3 runs to 15 residues. V trimming: 3 bases; J trimming: 6 bases; junction bases outside the gene matches: 6. CDR3 DNA: TGTGCCAGTAGTATCCGACAGGGGGAAGGCAATGAGCAGTTCTTC. Protein: CASSIRQGEGNEQFF.

The chain links TRBV19 to TRBJ1-4; D is uncertain. V dropped 3 bases and J dropped 0 bases, with 8 bases sitting between them. In germline, CDR1 is LNHDA, CDR2 SQIVND (reference sequence). This CDR3 comprises 15 residues. The CDR3 reads CASSIQAATNEKLFF. CDR3 DNA sequence: TGTGCCAGTAGTATCCAGGCTGCAACTAATGAAAAACTGTTTTTT.

The chain employs TRBV7-2 and TRBJ2-1, with TRBD2 identical over 7 bases. Germline V lookup: CDR1 SGHTA, CDR2 FQGNSA. V lost 5 bases and J lost 6; bases outside the gene matches: 16. The CDR3 is 17 residues long. In DNA form, the CDR3 reads TGTGCCAGCAGCCCCTGGTTGGGTAAATCGGGAGGCAATGAGCAGTTCTTC. It encodes CASSPWLGKSGGNEQFF. Full variable domain (rest looked up from reference TRBV7-2 and TRBJ2-1): GAGVSQSPSNKVTEKGKDVELRCDPISGHTALYWYRQSLGQGLEFLIYFQGNSAPDKSGLPSDRFSAERTGGSVSTLTIQRTQQEDSAVYLCASSPWLGKSGGNEQFFGPGTRLTVL.

The V call is TRBV14, the J call TRBJ2-3; unclear D gene. Trimming shortened V by 0 bases and J by 2 bases, and 9 bases separated the two germline ends. Germline lookup yields CDR1 SGHDN and CDR2 FVKESK. The CDR3 has 15 amino acids. The CDR3, as DNA: TGTGCCAGCAGCCAAGATGTGGGTTCCACAGATACGCAGTATTTT. Its translation: CASSQDVGSTDTQYF. Full variable domain (missing parts from reference TRBV14 and TRBJ2-3): EAGVTQFPSHSVIEKGQTVTLRCDPISGHDNLYWYRRVMGKEIKFLLHFVKESKQDESGMPNNRFLAERTGGTYSTLKVQPAELEDSGVYFCASSQDVGSTDTQYFGPGTRLTVL.

The CDR3, as DNA: TGTGCCTGGAGTGTTAGTGGTAGAACGATCTTTTACGAGCAGTACTTC. Its translation is CAWSVSGRTIFYEQYF. The V call is TRBV30, the J call TRBJ2-7; D not resolved. CDR1 and CDR2 (germline): GTSNPN, SVGIG (reference sequence). Trimming cost V 0 bases and J 4 bases, with 19 bases left between them. This CDR3 comprises 16 residues.

The chain has TRBV4-1 and TRBJ2-2; 8 bases align to TRBD2. Per germline, CDR1 MGHRA and CDR2 YSYEKL. Losses at the gene ends were 4 bases for V and 0 bases for J; bases not matched to a gene: 4. The CDR3 has 16 amino acids. The CDR3 loop is CASSRGSGTNTGELFF. DNA of the CDR3: TGCGCCAGCAGCCGGGGTAGCGGGACGAACACCGGGGAGCTGTTTTTT.